This TCR beta chain was found in a study of CD8 T cells in ankylosing spondylitis. Broader study findings: Disease-associated clonotypes exhibited CD8+ identity and were relatively infrequent in peripheral blood. One TCR beta motif, made up of seven to nine highly homologous variants, appeared characteristic of ankylosing spondylitis blood. Reports of some motif variants in reactive arthritis synovial fluid and blood predate this one. Researchers reportedly found disease-linked clones significantly enriched in matched ankylosing spondylitis synovial fluid.

This clonotype showed up just a few times. Its antigen is unknown. Preparation of TCR beta libraries was done by quantitative 5'-RACE with molecular barcodes. TCRdb re-called the 5' RACE reads with MiXCR, one entry per CDR3 protein. The profile shows about 440,000 distinct CDR3 sequences, 17% of them singletons. V lost 9 bases and J 1 base, leaving 10 bases between the germline ends. This CDR3 is 13 amino acids long. In germline, CDR1 is KGHDR, CDR2 SFDVKD. Sequences were obtained from blood, either unsorted or a sorted T cell fraction (not recorded which). V gene TRBV24-1 combines with J gene TRBJ2-3; D may be TRBD1 (5 bases). The origin of this receptor is a male donor with ankylosing spondylitis. CDR3 protein: CATSAQGTDTQYF. CDR3 DNA: TGTGCCACCTCAGCACAGGGCACAGATACGCAGTATTTT.